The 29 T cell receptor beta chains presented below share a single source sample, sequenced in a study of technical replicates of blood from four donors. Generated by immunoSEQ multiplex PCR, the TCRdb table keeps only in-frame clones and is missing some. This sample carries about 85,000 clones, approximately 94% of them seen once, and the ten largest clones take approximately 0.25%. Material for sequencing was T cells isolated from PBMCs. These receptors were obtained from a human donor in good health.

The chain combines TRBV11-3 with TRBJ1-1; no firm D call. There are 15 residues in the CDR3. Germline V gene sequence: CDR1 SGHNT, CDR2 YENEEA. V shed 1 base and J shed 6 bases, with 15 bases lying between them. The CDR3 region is CASSLGRLSRAEAFF. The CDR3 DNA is TGTGCCAGCAGCTTAGGTCGGCTATCGAGGGCTGAAGCTTTCTTT.

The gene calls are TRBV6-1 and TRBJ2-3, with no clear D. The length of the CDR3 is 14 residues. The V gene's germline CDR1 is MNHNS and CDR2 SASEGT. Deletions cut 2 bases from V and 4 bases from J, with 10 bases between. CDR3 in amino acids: CASSELRSPDTQYF. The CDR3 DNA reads TGTGCCAGCAGTGAACTCCGTAGTCCAGATACGCAGTATTTT.

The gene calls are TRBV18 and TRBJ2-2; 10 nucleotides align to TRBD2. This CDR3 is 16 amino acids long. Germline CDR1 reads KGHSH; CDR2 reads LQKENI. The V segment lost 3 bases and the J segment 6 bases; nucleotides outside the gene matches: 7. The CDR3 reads CASSPSSGSQAGELFF. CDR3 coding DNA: TGTGCCAGCTCACCTTCTAGCGGGAGCCAAGCCGGGGAGCTGTTTTTT.

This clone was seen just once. The CDR3 DNA reads TGCGCCAGCAGCTTTCCAGGTTCTAACTATGGCTACACCTTC. This encodes CASSFPGSNYGYTF. V is TRBV5-1 and J is TRBJ1-2; no firm D call. Germline V gives CDR1 SGHRS, CDR2 YFSETQ. CDR3 length: 14 residues. The V and J ends lost 2 bases and 0 bases respectively, with 8 bases between them.

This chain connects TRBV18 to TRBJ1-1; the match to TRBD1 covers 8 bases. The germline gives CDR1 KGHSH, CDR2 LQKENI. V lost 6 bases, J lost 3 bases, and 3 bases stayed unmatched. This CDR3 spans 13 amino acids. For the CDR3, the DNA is TGTGCCAGCTCGACAGGGGAGGACACTGAAGCTTTCTTT. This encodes CASSTGEDTEAFF.

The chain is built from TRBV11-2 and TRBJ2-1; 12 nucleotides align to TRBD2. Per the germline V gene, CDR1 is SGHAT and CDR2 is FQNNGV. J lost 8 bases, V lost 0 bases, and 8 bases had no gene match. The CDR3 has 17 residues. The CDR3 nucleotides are TGTGCCAGCAGCTTAGATTTGGTAGGACTAGCGGGGTATGAGCAGTTCTTC. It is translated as CASSLDLVGLAGYEQFF.

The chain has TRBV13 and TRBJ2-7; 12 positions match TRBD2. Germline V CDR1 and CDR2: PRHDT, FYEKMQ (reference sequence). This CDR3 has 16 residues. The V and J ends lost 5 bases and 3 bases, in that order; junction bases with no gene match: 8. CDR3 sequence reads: CASSPVRTSGIYEQYF. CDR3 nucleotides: TGTGCCAGCAGCCCTGTAAGGACTAGCGGGATCTACGAGCAGTACTTC.

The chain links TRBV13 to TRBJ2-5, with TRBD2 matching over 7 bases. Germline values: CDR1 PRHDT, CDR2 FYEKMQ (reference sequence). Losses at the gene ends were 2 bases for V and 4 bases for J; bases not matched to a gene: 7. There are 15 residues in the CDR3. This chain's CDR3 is CASSLPRTSRETQYF. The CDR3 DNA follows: TGTGCCAGCAGCTTACCCCGGACTAGTCGAGAGACCCAGTACTTC.

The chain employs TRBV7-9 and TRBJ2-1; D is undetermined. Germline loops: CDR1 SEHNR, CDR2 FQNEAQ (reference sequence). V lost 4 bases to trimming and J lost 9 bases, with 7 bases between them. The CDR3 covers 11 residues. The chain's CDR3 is CASSSVSEQFF. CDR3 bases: TGTGCCAGCAGCTCCGTTTCTGAGCAGTTCTTC.

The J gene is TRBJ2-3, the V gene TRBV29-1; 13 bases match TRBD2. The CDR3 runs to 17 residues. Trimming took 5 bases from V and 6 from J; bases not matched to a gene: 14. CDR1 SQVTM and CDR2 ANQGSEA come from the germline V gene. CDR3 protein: CSVPRTSGSYGGDTQYF. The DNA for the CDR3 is TGCAGCGTTCCTCGGACTAGCGGGAGTTACGGGGGGGATACGCAGTATTTT.

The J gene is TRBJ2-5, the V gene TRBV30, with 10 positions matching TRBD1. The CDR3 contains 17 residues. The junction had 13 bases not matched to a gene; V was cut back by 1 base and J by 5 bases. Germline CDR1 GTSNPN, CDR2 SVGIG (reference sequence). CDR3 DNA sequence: TGTGCCTGGAGTGCCCGGGACAGGGGATATCTGGACGAGACCCAGTACTTC. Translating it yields CAWSARDRGYLDETQYF.

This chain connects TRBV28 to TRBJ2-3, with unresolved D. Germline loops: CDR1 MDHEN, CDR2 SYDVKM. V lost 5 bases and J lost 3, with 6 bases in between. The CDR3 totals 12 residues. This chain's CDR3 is CASSLRTDTQYF. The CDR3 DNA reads TGTGCCAGCAGTCTCCGGACAGATACGCAGTATTTT.

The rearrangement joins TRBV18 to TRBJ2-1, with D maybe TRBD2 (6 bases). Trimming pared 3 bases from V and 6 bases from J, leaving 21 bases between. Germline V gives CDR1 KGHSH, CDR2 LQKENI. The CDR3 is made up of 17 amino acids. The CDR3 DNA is TGTGCCAGCTCACCGGCCCGGGGGTCCCTGGGGGGCAATGAGCAGTTCTTC. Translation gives CASSPARGSLGGNEQFF.

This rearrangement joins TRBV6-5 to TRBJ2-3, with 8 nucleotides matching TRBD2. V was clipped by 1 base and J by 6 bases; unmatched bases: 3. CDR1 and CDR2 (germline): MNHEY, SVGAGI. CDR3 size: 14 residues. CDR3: CASSYFAGGDTQYF. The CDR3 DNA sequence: TGTGCCAGCAGTTACTTCGCGGGAGGCGATACGCAGTATTTT.

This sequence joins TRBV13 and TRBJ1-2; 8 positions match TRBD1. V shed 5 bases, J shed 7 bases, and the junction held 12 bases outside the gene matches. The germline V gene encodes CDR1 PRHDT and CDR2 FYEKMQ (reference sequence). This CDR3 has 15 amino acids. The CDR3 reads CASSPGDRGVRGYTF. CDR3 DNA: TGTGCCAGCAGCCCGGGTGACAGGGGAGTACGTGGCTACACCTTC.

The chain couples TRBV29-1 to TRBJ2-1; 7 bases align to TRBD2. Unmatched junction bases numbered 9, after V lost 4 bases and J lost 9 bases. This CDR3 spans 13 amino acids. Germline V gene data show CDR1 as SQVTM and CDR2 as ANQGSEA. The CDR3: CSVGSTPGGEQFF. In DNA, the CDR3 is TGCAGCGTTGGCTCCACCCCGGGAGGTGAGCAGTTCTTC.

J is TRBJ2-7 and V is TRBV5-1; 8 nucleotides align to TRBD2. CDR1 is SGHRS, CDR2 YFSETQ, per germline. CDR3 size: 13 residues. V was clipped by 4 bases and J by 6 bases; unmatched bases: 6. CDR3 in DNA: TGCGCCAGCAGCCCGACTAGCGCCCGCGAGCAGTACTTC. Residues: CASSPTSAREQYF.

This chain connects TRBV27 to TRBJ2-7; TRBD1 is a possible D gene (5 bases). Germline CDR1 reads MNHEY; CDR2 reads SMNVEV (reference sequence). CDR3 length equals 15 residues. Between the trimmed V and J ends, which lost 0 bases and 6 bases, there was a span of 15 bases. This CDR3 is CASSLSVQGLGEQYF. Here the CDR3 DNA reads TGTGCCAGCAGTTTATCGGTCCAGGGCTTGGGCGAGCAGTACTTC.

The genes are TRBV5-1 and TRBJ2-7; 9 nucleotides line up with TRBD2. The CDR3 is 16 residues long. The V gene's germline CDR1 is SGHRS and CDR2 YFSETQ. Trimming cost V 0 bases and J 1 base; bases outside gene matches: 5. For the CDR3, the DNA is TGCGCCAGCAGCTTGGGACTAGCGGAACCTTCCTACGAGCAGTACTTC. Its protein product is CASSLGLAEPSYEQYF.

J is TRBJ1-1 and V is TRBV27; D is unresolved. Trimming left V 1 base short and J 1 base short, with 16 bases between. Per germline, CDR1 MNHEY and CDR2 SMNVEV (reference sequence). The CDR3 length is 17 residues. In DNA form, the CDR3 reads TGTGCCAGCAGTTTATTATTAGGCGGAGGCGGGAACACTGAAGCTTTCTTT. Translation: CASSLLLGGGGNTEAFF.

The CDR3 region is CAIRPGQGDPEAFF. The CDR3 nucleotides are TGTGCCATCAGACCGGGACAGGGTGACCCTGAAGCTTTCTTT. The chain employs TRBV10-3 and TRBJ1-1, with 9 bases identical to TRBD1. This CDR3 comprises 14 residues. V trimming: 6 bases; J trimming: 6 bases; junction bases outside the gene matches: 8. The germline CDR1 and CDR2 sequences are ENHRY and SYGVKD.

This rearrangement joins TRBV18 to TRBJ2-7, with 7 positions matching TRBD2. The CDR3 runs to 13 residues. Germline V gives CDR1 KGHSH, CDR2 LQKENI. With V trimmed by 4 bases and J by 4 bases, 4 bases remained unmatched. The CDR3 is CASSLGTTYEQYF. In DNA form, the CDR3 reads TGTGCCAGCTCACTCGGGACTACGTACGAGCAGTACTTC.

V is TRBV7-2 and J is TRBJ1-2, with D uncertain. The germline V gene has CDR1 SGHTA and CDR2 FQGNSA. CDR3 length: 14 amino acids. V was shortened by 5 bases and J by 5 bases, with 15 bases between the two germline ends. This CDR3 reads CASSPSGYGYGYTF. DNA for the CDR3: TGTGCCAGCAGCCCAAGCGGATATGGGTATGGCTACACCTTC.

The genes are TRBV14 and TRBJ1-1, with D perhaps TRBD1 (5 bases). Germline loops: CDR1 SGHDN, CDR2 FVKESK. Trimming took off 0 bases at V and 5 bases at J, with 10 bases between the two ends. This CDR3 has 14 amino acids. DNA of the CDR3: TGTGCCAGCAGCCAAGAGACAGCACGGACTGAAGCTTTCTTT. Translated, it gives CASSQETARTEAFF. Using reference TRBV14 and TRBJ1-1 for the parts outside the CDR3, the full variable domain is EAGVTQFPSHSVIEKGQTVTLRCDPISGHDNLYWYRRVMGKEIKFLLHFVKESKQDESGMPNNRFLAERTGGTYSTLKVQPAELEDSGVYFCASSQETARTEAFFGQGTRLTVV.

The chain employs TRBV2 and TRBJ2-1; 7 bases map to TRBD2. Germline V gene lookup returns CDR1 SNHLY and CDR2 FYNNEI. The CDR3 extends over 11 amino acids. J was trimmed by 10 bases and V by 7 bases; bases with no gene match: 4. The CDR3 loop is CASTRTREQFF. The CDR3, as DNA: TGTGCCAGCACCCGGACTAGGGAGCAGTTCTTC.

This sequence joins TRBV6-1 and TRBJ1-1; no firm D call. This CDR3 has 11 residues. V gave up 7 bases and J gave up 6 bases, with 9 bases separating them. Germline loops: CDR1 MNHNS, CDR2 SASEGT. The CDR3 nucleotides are TGTGCCAGCAATCACACCCCTGAAGCTTTCTTT. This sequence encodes CASNHTPEAFF.

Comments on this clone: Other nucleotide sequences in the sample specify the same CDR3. As DNA, the CDR3 is TGCGCCAGCAGCCAAGGACAGGGGGCCTACGAGCAGTACTTC. It specifies CASSQGQGAYEQYF. The chain links TRBV4-1 to TRBJ2-7, with 9 bases fitting TRBD1. CDR3 length equals 14 residues. V gave up 1 base and J gave up 2 bases; unmatched junction bases: 0. Germline CDR1 and CDR2: MGHRA and YSYEKL.

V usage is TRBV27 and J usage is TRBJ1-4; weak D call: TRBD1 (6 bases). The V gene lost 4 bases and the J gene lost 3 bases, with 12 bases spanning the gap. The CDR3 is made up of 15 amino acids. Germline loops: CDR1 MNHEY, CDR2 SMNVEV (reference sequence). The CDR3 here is CASSWQGRANEKLFF. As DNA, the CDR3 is TGTGCCAGCAGTTGGCAGGGGAGGGCTAATGAAAAACTGTTTTTT. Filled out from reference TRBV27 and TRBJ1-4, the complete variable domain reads EAQVTQNPRYLITVTGKKLTVTCSQNMNHEYMSWYRQDPGLGLRQIYYSMNVEVTDKGDVPEGYKVSRKEKRNFPLILESPSPNQTSLYFCASSWQGRANEKLFFGSGTQLSVL.

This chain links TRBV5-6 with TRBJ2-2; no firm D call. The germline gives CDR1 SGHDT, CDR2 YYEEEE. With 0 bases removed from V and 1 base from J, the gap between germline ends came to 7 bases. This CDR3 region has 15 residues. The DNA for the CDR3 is TGTGCCAGCAGCTTGGGGCAGATGAACACCGGGGAGCTGTTTTTT. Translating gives CASSLGQMNTGELFF.